The 7 T cell receptor beta chains in this list originate from one sample, sequenced in a study of CD8+CD57+ T cells in acquired aplastic anemia. TCR beta VDJ combinations and CDR3 sequences were profiled from genomic DNA. MiXCR was run by TCRdb on the reads, yielding one entry per CDR3 protein. The sample contains around 200,000 distinct CDR3 sequences, roughly 65% of which appear only once. Selection for sequencing was limited to patients who had shown CD8+CD57+ cell expansion by flow cytometry. Specimen: sorted CD4+, CD8+, or CD8+CD57+ T cells (not recorded which) from PBMCs. The source of these receptors is a human donor with aplastic anemia.

This clonotype was recorded only once. V gene TRBV2 combines with J gene TRBJ2-3; 8 bases align to TRBD2. Germline V gene lookup returns CDR1 SNHLY and CDR2 FYNNEI. J gave up 1 base and V 3 bases, and 9 bases lay outside the gene matches. This CDR3 contains 17 residues. The CDR3: CASSDVPLAGRTDTQYF. CDR3 coding DNA: TGTGCCAGCAGTGATGTTCCTCTAGCGGGCCGCACAGATACGCAGTATTTT.

The table lists this clonotype with a few counts. The V and J genes are TRBV20-1 and TRBJ2-7, with 9 bases that match TRBD1. V shed 3 bases and J 7 bases; nucleotides not matched to a gene: 1. CDR3 length: 11 residues. Germline V gene sequence: CDR1 DFQATT, CDR2 SNEGSKA (reference sequence). In nucleotides, the CDR3 is TGCAGTGCTAGGGGACAGGGAGAGCAGTACTTC. Residues: CSARGQGEQYF.

This clonotype came up a few times. This chain connects TRBV20-1 to TRBJ2-2; 8 nucleotides match TRBD1. The length of the CDR3 is 14 residues. The V gene end was trimmed by 5 bases and the J gene end by 1 base; junction bases not matched to a gene: 3. Germline loops: CDR1 DFQATT, CDR2 SNEGSKA (reference sequence). CDR3 residues: CSAWDRWNTGELFF. The CDR3 DNA sequence: TGCAGTGCTTGGGACAGGTGGAACACCGGGGAGCTGTTTTTT.

The genes are TRBV24-1 and TRBJ2-3, with D unresolved. The CDR3 is 15 residues long. Germline V gene data show CDR1 as KGHDR and CDR2 as SFDVKD. The V end lost 1 base, the J end lost 0 bases, and 7 bases lay between the germline ends. DNA of the CDR3: TGTGCCACCAGTGATTTTACCCTTAGCACAGATACGCAGTATTTT. Translating gives CATSDFTLSTDTQYF.

The gene calls are TRBV29-1 and TRBJ2-3, with 12 positions matching TRBD2. This CDR3 comprises 14 residues. Per germline, CDR1 SQVTM and CDR2 ANQGSEA. The J segment lost 2 bases and the V segment lost 4 bases, leaving 1 base of the junction unmatched. CDR3 loop: CSVGTSGNTDTQYF. In DNA form, the CDR3 reads TGCAGCGTTGGGACTAGCGGGAACACAGATACGCAGTATTTT.

The V gene is TRBV19, the J gene TRBJ1-2; D not certain. The germline V and J ends were trimmed by 6 bases and 6 bases, with 8 bases remaining between them. The CDR3 is made up of 11 amino acids. Germline lookup yields CDR1 LNHDA and CDR2 SQIVND (reference sequence). This CDR3 is CASRNTDGYTF. The CDR3 bases are TGTGCCAGTAGGAATACAGATGGCTACACCTTC.

This clonotype occurred many times. The genes are TRBV19 and TRBJ1-2; D ambiguous. V lost 3 bases, J lost 1 base, and 6 bases lay in between. Germline-derived CDR1 and CDR2 are LNHDA and SQIVND (reference sequence). The CDR3 length is 13 residues. The CDR3 coding sequence is TGTGCCAGTAGTATTCTGAATAACTATGGCTACACCTTC. This encodes CASSILNNYGYTF. The full variable domain, in which reference TRBV19 and TRBJ1-2 provide the parts outside the CDR3, is DGGITQSPKYLFRKEGQNVTLSCEQNLNHDAMYWYRQDPGQGLRLIYYSQIVNDFQKGDIAEGYSVSREKKESFPLTVTSAQKNPTAFYLCASSILNNYGYTFGSGTRLTVV.